Following are 14 T cell receptor beta chains from one sample sequenced in a study of cytomegalovirus exposure and HLA in healthy donors. It was with 60 Vbeta and 13 Jbeta primers that the PCR ran. Assay used: immunoSEQ multiplex PCR; TCRdb lists only in-frame clones, some missing. The repertoire holds fewer than 150,000 clones, with 80% as singletons. Sequencing used PBMCs. These receptors were taken from a man aged 40-49 years in good health and CMV-seropositive.

This clone turned up a few times. The chain couples TRBV6-5 to TRBJ1-1, with D tentatively TRBD1 (5 bases). The CDR3 length is 13 residues. Germline assignment: CDR1 MNHEY and CDR2 SVGAGI. Trimming removed 4 bases from V and 2 bases from J, with 8 bases in between. The chain's CDR3 is CASSWGRNTEAFF. CDR3 DNA: TGTGCCAGCAGTTGGGGCCGCAACACTGAAGCTTTCTTT.

J is TRBJ1-2 and V is TRBV5-1; 7 positions agree with TRBD1. Trimming removed 3 bases from V and 8 bases from J; junction bases left unmatched: 16. The CDR3 consists of 16 residues. Germline assignment: CDR1 SGHRS and CDR2 YFSETQ. The CDR3 sequence: CASSSTGAVGPGGYTF. In DNA, the CDR3 is TGCGCCAGCAGCTCAACAGGGGCTGTGGGGCCCGGAGGCTACACCTTC.

The rearrangement joins TRBV7-2 to TRBJ1-1, with TRBD1 matching 10 bases. With V trimmed by 5 bases and J by 2 bases, 11 bases remained unmatched. This CDR3 has 17 residues. The germline CDR1 and CDR2 sequences are SGHTA and FQGNSA. CDR3 protein: CASSRSGTGAGNTEAFF. The CDR3 coding sequence is TGTGCCAGCAGCCGGAGCGGGACAGGGGCAGGAAACACTGAAGCTTTCTTT.

This chain's CDR3 is CASTGSSGLAGGYNEQFF. The CDR3 coding sequence is TGTGCCAGCACCGGTTCTTCGGGACTAGCTGGGGGTTACAATGAGCAGTTCTTC. This chain connects TRBV25-1 to TRBJ2-1; TRBD2 matches 9 bases. Germline loops: CDR1 MGHDK, CDR2 SYGVNS. The CDR3 has 18 amino acids. The junction had 17 bases not matched to a gene; V was cut back by 7 bases and J by 4 bases.

The rearrangement uses TRBV11-3 and TRBJ2-1; D remains unclear. The CDR3 loop spans 13 amino acids. V lost 5 bases and J lost 9, with 14 bases in between. CDR1 SGHNT and CDR2 YENEEA come from the germline V gene. Here the CDR3 DNA reads TGTGCCAGCAGCCCCGGTCAAGTAAGTGAGCAGTTCTTC. This translates into CASSPGQVSEQFF.

The chain joins TRBV7-8 to TRBJ2-7; D might be TRBD1 (6 bases). The length of the CDR3 is 14 residues. Trimming shortened V by 5 bases and J by 2 bases, and 13 bases separated the two germline ends. Germline-derived CDR1 and CDR2 are SGHVS and FQNEAQ. The CDR3 reads CASSLGRGTYEQYF. The CDR3 region has the DNA TGTGCCAGCAGCCTCGGCAGGGGAACCTACGAGCAGTACTTC.

This chain links TRBV27 with TRBJ2-7; possibly TRBD2 for D (6 bases). V was clipped by 5 bases and J by 5 bases, with 19 bases between them. The length of the CDR3 is 15 residues. Per the germline V gene, CDR1 is MNHEY and CDR2 is SMNVEV (reference sequence). CDR3 in DNA: TGTGCCAGCAGTCTCATCAGACTAGAAGGGGACGAGCAGTACTTC. Amino acid sequence: CASSLIRLEGDEQYF.

The CDR3 reads CASSLRDSGGNEQYF. CDR3 nucleotides: TGTGCCAGCAGCCTCCGGGACAGTGGTGGGAACGAGCAGTACTTC. The rearrangement links TRBV9 to TRBJ2-7; 7 bases match TRBD1. Germline values: CDR1 SGDLS, CDR2 YYNGEE. The V and J ends lost 4 bases and 5 bases, in that order; junction bases with no gene match: 12. This CDR3 comprises 15 residues.

The rearrangement links TRBV6-5 to TRBJ1-1; D gene uncertain. CDR3 length: 15 amino acids. CDR1 is MNHEY, CDR2 SVGAGI, per germline. Trimming left V 2 bases short and J 0 bases short, with 10 bases between. CDR3: CASSYRSQMNTEAFF. CDR3 sequence (DNA): TGTGCCAGCAGTTACAGGTCACAGATGAACACTGAAGCTTTCTTT.

The genes are TRBV7-9 and TRBJ2-7; 9 positions match TRBD1. The germline V gene encodes CDR1 SEHNR and CDR2 FQNEAQ (reference sequence). The V and J ends lost 5 bases and 4 bases, in that order; junction bases with no gene match: 6. CDR3 length: 14 residues. The CDR3 DNA reads TGTGCCAGCAGCCCACAGGGGGCGCCTTACGAGCAGTACTTC. The encoded protein is CASSPQGAPYEQYF.

The V call is TRBV5-5, the J call TRBJ2-5; 8 bases agree with TRBD1. V lost 4 bases and J lost 2; bases outside the gene matches: 10. This CDR3 is built from 16 residues. Germline V gene lookup returns CDR1 SGHKS and CDR2 YYEKEE (reference sequence). The CDR3 DNA reads TGTGCCAGCAGCAAAGCAGGGGGCGAGGAACAAGAGACCCAGTACTTC. This translates into CASSKAGGEEQETQYF.

The chain carries TRBV7-9 and TRBJ2-1, with 7 bases fitting TRBD2. V dropped 4 bases and J dropped 2; count of bases not matched to a gene: 8. This CDR3 comprises 16 residues. Germline-derived CDR1 and CDR2 are SEHNR and FQNEAQ (reference sequence). DNA of the CDR3: TGTGCCAGCAGCTCTGGCGGGAGAGGCACCTACAATGAGCAGTTCTTC. The encoded protein is CASSSGGRGTYNEQFF. Full variable domain (rest looked up from reference TRBV7-9 and TRBJ2-1): DTGVSQNPRHKITKRGQNVTFRCDPISEHNRLYWYRQTLGQGPEFLTYFQNEAQLEKSRLLSDRFSAERPKGSFSTLEIQRTEQGDSAMYLCASSSGGRGTYNEQFFGPGTRLTVL.

The chain uses TRBV5-4 and TRBJ2-5; 9 nucleotides line up with TRBD1. Per the germline V gene, CDR1 is SGHNT and CDR2 is YYREEE (reference sequence). With V trimmed by 5 bases and J by 1 base, 12 bases remained unmatched. The length of the CDR3 is 17 residues. The chain's CDR3 is CASRRLGQGRFQETQYF. CDR3 in DNA: TGTGCCAGCAGACGCCTGGGACAGGGACGGTTCCAAGAGACCCAGTACTTC.

The genes are TRBV5-1 and TRBJ2-5, with D maybe TRBD1 (6 bases). The CDR3 runs to 15 residues. With 2 bases removed from V and 1 base from J, the gap between germline ends came to 12 bases. Germline CDR1 reads SGHRS; CDR2 reads YFSETQ. The CDR3 region is CASSFTGSPQETQYF. Here the CDR3 DNA reads TGCGCCAGCAGCTTTACAGGGAGCCCCCAAGAGACCCAGTACTTC.